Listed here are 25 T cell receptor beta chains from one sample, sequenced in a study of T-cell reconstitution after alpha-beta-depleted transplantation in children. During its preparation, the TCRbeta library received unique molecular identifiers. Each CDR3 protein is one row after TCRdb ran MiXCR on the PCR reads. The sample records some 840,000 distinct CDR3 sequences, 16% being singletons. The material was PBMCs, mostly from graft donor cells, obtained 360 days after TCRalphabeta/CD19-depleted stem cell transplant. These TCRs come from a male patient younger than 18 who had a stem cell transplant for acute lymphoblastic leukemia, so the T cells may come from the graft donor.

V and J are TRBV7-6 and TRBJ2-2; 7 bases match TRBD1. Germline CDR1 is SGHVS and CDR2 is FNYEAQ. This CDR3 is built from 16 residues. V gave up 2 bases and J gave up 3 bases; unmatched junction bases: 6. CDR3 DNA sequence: TGTGCCAGCAGCTTAATCACAGGGGCTGACACCGGGGAGCTGTTTTTT. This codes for CASSLITGADTGELFF.

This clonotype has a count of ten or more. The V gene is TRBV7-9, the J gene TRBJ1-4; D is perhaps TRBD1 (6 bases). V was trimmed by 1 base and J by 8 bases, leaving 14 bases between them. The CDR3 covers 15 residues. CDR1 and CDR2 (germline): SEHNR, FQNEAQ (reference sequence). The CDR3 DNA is TGTGCCAGCAGCTTAGTTTCGGGGGCTGGGGAAAAACTGTTTTTT. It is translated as CASSLVSGAGEKLFF.

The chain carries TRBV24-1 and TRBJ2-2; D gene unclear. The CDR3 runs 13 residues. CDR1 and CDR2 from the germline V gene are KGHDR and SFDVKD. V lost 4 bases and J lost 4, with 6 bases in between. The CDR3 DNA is TGTGCCACCAGTGAGGCAGGCACCGGGGAGCTGTTTTTT. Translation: CATSEAGTGELFF.

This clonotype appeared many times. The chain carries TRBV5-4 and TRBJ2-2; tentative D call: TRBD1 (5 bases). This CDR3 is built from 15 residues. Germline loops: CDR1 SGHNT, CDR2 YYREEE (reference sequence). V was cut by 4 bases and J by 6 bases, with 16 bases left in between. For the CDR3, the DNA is TGTGCCAGCAGCGTAATTACAGGCAACCCCGGGGAGCTGTTTTTT. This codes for CASSVITGNPGELFF.

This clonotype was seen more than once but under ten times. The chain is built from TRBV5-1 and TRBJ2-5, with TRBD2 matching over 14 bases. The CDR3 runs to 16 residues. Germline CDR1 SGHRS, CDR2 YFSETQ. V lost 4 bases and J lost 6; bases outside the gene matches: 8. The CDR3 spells CASSQGLAGGGKTQYF. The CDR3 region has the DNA TGCGCCAGCAGCCAAGGACTAGCGGGAGGAGGAAAGACCCAGTACTTC.

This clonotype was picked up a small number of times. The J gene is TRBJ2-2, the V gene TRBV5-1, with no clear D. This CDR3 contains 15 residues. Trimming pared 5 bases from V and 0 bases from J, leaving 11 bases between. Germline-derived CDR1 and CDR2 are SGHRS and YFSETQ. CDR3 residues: CASRYRPTNTGELFF. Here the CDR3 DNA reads TGCGCCAGCAGATACCGACCAACGAACACCGGGGAGCTGTTTTTT.

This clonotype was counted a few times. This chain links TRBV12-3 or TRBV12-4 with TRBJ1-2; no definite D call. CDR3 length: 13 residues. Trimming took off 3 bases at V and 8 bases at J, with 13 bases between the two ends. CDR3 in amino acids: CASSFRLSSGYTF. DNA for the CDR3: TGTGCCAGCAGTTTTAGGTTGAGTTCCGGCTACACCTTC.

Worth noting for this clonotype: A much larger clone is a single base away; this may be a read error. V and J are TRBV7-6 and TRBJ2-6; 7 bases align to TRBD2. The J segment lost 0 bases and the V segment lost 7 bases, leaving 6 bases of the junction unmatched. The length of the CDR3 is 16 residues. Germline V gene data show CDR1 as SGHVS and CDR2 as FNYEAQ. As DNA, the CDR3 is TGTGCCAGCACCTTGGGAGGGAGCTCTGGGGCCAACGTCCTGACTTTC. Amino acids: CASTLGGSSGANVLTF.

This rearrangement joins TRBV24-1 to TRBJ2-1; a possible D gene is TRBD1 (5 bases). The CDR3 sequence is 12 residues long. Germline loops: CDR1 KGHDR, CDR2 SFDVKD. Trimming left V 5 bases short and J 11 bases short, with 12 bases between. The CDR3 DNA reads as TGTGCCACCAGTGGCCCAGTGGGGCAGCAGTTCTTC. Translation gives CATSGPVGQQFF.

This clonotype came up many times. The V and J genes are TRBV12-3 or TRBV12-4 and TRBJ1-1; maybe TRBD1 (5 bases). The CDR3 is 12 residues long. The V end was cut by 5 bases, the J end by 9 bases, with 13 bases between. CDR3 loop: CASSKRQRQAFF. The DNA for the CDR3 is TGTGCCAGCAGTAAGAGACAGCGACAAGCTTTCTTT.

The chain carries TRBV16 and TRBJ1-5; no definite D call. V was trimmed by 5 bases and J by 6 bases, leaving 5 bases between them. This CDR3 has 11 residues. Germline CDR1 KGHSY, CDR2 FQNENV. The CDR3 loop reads CASSLLQPQHF. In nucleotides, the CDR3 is TGTGCCAGCAGCTTACTTCAGCCCCAGCATTTT.

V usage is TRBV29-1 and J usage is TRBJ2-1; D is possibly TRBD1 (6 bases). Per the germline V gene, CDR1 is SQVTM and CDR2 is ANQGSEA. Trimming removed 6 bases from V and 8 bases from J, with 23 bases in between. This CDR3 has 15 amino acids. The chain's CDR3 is CSVPPSRGGWDEQFF. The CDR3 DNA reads TGCAGCGTCCCCCCGTCTAGAGGGGGTTGGGATGAGCAGTTCTTC.

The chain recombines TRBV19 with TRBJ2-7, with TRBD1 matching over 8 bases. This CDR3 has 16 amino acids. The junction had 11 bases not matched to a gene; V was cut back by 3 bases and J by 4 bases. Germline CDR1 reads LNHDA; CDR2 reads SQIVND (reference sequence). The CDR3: CASSMGTGGYRYEQYF. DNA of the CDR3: TGTGCCAGTAGTATGGGGACAGGCGGATATAGGTACGAGCAGTACTTC.

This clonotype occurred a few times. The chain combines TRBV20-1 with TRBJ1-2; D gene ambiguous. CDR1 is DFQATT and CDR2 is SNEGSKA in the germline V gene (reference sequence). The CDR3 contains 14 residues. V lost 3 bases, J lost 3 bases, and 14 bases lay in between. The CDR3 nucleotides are TGCAGTGCTAGGACTAGCCCGGTGGACTATGGCTACACCTTC. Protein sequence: CSARTSPVDYGYTF.

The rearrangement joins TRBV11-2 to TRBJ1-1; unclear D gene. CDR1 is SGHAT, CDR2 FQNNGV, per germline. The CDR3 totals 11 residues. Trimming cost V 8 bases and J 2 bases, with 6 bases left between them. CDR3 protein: CASCFNTEAFF. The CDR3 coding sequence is TGTGCCAGCTGTTTCAACACTGAAGCTTTCTTT.

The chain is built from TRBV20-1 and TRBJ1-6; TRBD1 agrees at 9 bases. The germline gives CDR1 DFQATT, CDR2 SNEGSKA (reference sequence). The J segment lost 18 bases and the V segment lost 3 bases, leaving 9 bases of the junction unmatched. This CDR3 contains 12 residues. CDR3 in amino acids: CSASLGQGPTHF. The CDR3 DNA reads TGCAGTGCTAGTCTTGGACAGGGGCCCACCCACTTT.

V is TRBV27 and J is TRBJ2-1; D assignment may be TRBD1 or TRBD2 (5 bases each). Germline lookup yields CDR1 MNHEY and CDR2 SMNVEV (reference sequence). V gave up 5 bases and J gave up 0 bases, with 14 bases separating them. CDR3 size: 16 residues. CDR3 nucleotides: TGTGCCAGCAGTATCCCGGGGCAGGCCTCCTACAATGAGCAGTTCTTC. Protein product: CASSIPGQASYNEQFF.

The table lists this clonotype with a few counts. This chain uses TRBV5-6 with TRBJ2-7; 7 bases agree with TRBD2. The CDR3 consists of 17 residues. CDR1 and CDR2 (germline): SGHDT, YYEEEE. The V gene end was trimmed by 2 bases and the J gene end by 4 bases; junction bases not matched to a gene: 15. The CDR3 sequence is CASSFGVGGSRSYEQYF. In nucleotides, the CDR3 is TGTGCCAGCAGCTTCGGTGTCGGCGGGAGTCGAAGTTACGAGCAGTACTTC. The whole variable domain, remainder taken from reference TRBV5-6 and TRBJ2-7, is DAGVTQSPTHLIKTRGQQVTLRCSPKSGHDTVSWYQQALGQGPQFIFQYYEEEERQRGNFPDRFSGHQFPNYSSELNVNALLLGDSALYLCASSFGVGGSRSYEQYFGPGTRLTVT.

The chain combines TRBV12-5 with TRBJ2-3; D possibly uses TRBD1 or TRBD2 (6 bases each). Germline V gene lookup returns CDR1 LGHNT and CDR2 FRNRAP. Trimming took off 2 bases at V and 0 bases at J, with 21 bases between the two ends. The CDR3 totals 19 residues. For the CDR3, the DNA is TGTGCTAGTGGTTTGAGGGGGACTTCAAGCGCGTACAGCACAGATACGCAGTATTTT. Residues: CASGLRGTSSAYSTDTQYF.

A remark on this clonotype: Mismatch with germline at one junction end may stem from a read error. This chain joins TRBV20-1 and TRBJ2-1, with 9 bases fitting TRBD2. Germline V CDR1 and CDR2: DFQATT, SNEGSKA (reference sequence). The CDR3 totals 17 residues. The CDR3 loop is CCARDYRLAGRYNEQFF. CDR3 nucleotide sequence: TGCTGTGCTAGAGATTATCGCCTAGCGGGAAGGTACAATGAGCAGTTCTTC.

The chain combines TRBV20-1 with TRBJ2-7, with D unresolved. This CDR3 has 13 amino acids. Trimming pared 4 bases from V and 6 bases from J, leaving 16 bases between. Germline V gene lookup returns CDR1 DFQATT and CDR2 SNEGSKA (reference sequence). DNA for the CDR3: TGCAGTGCTAATGAGCTGGGATCGGGCGAGCAGTACTTC. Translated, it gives CSANELGSGEQYF.

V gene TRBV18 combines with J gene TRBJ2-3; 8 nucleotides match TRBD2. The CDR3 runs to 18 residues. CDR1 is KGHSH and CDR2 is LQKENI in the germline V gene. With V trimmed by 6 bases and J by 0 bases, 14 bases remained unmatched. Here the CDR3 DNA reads TGTGCCAGCTCTCCTTCTGCGGGAGGTCCCACTAGCACAGATACGCAGTATTTT. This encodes CASSPSAGGPTSTDTQYF.

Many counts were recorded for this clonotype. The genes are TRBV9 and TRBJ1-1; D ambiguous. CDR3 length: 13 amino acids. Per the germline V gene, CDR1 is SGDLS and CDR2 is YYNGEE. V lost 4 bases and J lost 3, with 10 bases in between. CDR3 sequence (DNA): TGTGCCAGCAGCCCCTACATCGACACTGAAGCTTTCTTT. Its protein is CASSPYIDTEAFF.

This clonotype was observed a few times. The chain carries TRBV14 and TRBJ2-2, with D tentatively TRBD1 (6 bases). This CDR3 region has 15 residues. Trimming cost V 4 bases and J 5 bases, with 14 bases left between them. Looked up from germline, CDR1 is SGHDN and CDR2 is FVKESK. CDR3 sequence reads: CASSRRLGATGELFF. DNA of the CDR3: TGTGCCAGCAGCCGCAGGCTGGGGGCGACCGGGGAGCTGTTTTTT.

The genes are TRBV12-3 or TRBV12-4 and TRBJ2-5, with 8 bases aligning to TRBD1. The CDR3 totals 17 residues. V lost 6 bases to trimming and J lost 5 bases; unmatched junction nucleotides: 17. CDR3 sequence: CASSLPRTGPIRETQYF. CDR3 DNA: TGTGCCAGCAGCCTACCCCGGACAGGGCCAATAAGGGAGACCCAGTACTTC.